This T cell receptor beta chain was captured in a study of T cell changes during pregnancy in multiple sclerosis. TCRdb's copy holds only in-frame clones and misses some; the assay was immunoSEQ multiplex PCR. The profile covers around 68,000 clones, with 90% to 95% appearing a single time and over 1% taken by the ten largest. The CDR3 loop spans 17 amino acids. The junction had 13 bases not matched to a gene; V was cut back by 4 bases and J by 3 bases. The germline gives CDR1 MRHNA, CDR2 SNTAGT. The V gene is TRBV6-4, the J gene TRBJ2-7; 9 nucleotides line up with TRBD1. Sequences were derived from peripheral blood, sampled after pregnancy. This TCR derives from a female donor in good health, enrolled as a control in a pregnancy study. CDR3 DNA sequence: TGTGCCAGCAGTGGAAAAAAGAGACAGGGGGGAAACTACGAGCAGTACTTC. Translation gives CASSGKKRQGGNYEQYF.